In this sample, the clone carrying this T cell receptor (beta chain) turned up a few times. The data stem from a study of blood T cell repertoires in COVID-19. Sequencing used immunoSEQ multiplex PCR; TCRdb keeps in-frame clones, though not all of them. The data contain about 280,000 clones, about nine tenths of them singletons. Germline V gene data show CDR1 as SGHTA and CDR2 as FQGTGA. The CDR3 has 15 amino acids. Germline trimming cut 1 base from V and 4 bases from J; bases unmatched to any gene: 2. The source material was peripheral blood. The chain uses TRBV7-3 and TRBJ2-1, with 9 bases identical to TRBD2. The sequence was obtained from a woman aged 50 to 60 who had recovered from COVID-19. The CDR3 region is CASSLSSGSYNEQFF. The CDR3 coding sequence is TGTGCCAGCAGCTTAAGTAGCGGGAGTTACAATGAGCAGTTCTTC.